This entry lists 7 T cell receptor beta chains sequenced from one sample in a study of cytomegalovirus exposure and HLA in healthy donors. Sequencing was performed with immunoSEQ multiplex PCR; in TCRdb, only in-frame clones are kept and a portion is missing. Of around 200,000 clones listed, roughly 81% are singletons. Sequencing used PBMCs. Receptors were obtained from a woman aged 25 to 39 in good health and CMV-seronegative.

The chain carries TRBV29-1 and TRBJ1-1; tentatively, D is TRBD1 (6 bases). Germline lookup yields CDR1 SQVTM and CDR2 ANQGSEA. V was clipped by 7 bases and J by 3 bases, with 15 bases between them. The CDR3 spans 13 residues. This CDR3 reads CSAPRQEHTEAFF. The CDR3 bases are TGCAGCGCCCCCAGACAGGAGCACACTGAAGCTTTCTTT.

CDR3 coding DNA: TGCGCCAGCAGCTATGGGACTGGGGGCTACGAGCAGTACTTC. This codes for CASSYGTGGYEQYF. The chain joins TRBV5-1 to TRBJ2-7, with D maybe TRBD2 (6 bases). With 3 bases removed from V and 3 bases from J, the gap between germline ends came to 13 bases. This CDR3 has 14 residues. Germline values: CDR1 SGHRS, CDR2 YFSETQ.

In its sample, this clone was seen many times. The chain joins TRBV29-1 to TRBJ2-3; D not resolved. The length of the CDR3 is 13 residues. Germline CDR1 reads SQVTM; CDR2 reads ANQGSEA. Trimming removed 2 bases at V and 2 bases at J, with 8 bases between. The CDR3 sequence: CSVETGPTDTQYF. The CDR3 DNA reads TGCAGCGTTGAAACTGGTCCCACAGATACGCAGTATTTT.

The CDR3: CASSLDFHPGDTQYF. CDR3 DNA sequence: TGTGCCAGCAGCTTAGACTTCCACCCGGGAGATACGCAGTATTTT. This chain connects TRBV5-6 to TRBJ2-3; D is unclear. The CDR3 sequence is 15 residues long. Trimming took 2 bases from V and 5 from J, leaving 15 bases between them. Germline V gene data show CDR1 as SGHDT and CDR2 as YYEEEE.

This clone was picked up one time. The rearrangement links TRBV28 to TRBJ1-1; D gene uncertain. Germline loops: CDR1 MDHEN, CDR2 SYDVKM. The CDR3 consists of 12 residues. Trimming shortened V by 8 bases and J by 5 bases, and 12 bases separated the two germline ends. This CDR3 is CASGPLWTEAFF. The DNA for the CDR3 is TGTGCCAGCGGCCCCTTGTGGACTGAAGCTTTCTTT.

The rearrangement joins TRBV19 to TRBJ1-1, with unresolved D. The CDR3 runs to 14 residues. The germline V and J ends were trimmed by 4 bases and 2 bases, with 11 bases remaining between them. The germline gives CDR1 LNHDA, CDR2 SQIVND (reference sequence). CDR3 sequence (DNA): TGTGCCAGTAGTACCTTCTACCTAAACACTGAAGCTTTCTTT. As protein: CASSTFYLNTEAFF.

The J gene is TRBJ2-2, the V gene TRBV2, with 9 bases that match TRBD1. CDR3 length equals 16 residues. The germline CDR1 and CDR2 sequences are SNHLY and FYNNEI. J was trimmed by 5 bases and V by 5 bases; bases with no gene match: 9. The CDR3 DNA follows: TGTGCCAGCAGTACGGCCGGGACAGGGAAGACCGGGGAGCTGTTTTTT. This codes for CASSTAGTGKTGELFF.